This passage covers 9 T cell receptor beta chains from one sample sequenced in a study of multiple sclerosis patients with progressive multifocal leukoencephalopathy. Sequencing was performed with immunoSEQ multiplex PCR; in TCRdb, only in-frame clones are kept and a portion is missing. This sample carries tens of thousands of clones, more than 70% of them seen once, and the ten largest clones take around 0.96%. Time point denoted: before natalizumab initiation. Sequencing was performed on PBMCs. The receptors originated from a human donor with multiple sclerosis.

The chain carries TRBV5-6 and TRBJ1-1; tentatively, D is TRBD1 (5 bases). Between the trimmed V and J ends, which lost 0 bases and 7 bases, there was a span of 7 bases. This CDR3 comprises 12 residues. Germline values: CDR1 SGHDT, CDR2 YYEEEE. CDR3 DNA: TGTGCCAGCAGCTTGGGAAGGGGTGAAGCTTTCTTT. It specifies CASSLGRGEAFF.

This sequence joins TRBV6-1 and TRBJ1-6; weak D call: TRBD1 (5 bases). Trimming stripped 3 bases from V and 7 bases from J, with 16 bases between. CDR3 size: 16 residues. The germline V gene encodes CDR1 MNHNS and CDR2 SASEGT. CDR3 DNA sequence: TGTGCCAGCAGTGAGACTTTGGGGGTATGGAATTCACCCCTCCACTTT. Translation gives CASSETLGVWNSPLHF.

The rearrangement uses TRBV19 and TRBJ2-2; D assignment may be TRBD1 or TRBD2 (6 bases each). The CDR3 loop spans 15 amino acids. The germline gives CDR1 LNHDA, CDR2 SQIVND (reference sequence). The germline V and J ends were trimmed by 1 base and 7 bases, with 13 bases remaining between them. Written as DNA, the CDR3 is TGTGCCAGTAGTATAGCGGGGGCTCTCGACGGGGAGCTGTTTTTT. Translation gives CASSIAGALDGELFF.

V gene TRBV5-6 combines with J gene TRBJ1-2; no firm D call. Germline V lookup: CDR1 SGHDT, CDR2 YYEEEE. V shed 5 bases and J shed 4 bases, with 6 bases lying between them. This CDR3 comprises 11 residues. The CDR3 DNA reads as TGTGCCAGCAGTTATATCTATGGCTACACCTTC. It codes for CASSYIYGYTF.

The chain couples TRBV6-5 to TRBJ2-2; 8 bases match TRBD2. This CDR3 comprises 16 residues. The V segment lost 2 bases and the J segment 4 bases; nucleotides outside the gene matches: 6. Germline V lookup: CDR1 MNHEY, CDR2 SVGAGI. This CDR3 reads CASSYRVAGGTGELFF. In nucleotides, the CDR3 is TGTGCCAGCAGTTACCGGGTGGCGGGGGGCACCGGGGAGCTGTTTTTT.

J is TRBJ1-2 and V is TRBV10-2; no clear D. This CDR3 is 14 amino acids long. Trimming took 4 bases from V and 5 from J, leaving 14 bases between them. The germline CDR1 and CDR2 sequences are WSHSY and SAAADI. The CDR3, as DNA: TGCGCCAGCAGTGGAGTAAGGCAGCCTTATGGCTACACCTTC. Protein product: CASSGVRQPYGYTF.

This clone was counted a few times. The V gene is TRBV6-1, the J gene TRBJ1-2; D ambiguous. CDR3 length: 12 amino acids. V dropped 5 bases and J dropped 0 bases, with 4 bases sitting between them. From germline, CDR1 is MNHNS and CDR2 SASEGT. CDR3 sequence reads: CASSQSNYGYTF. For the CDR3, the DNA is TGTGCCAGCAGTCAGTCTAACTATGGCTACACCTTC.

This rearrangement joins TRBV19 to TRBJ1-1, with 11 bases aligning to TRBD1. Germline CDR1 LNHDA, CDR2 SQIVND (reference sequence). V shed 5 bases, J shed 0 bases, and the junction held 17 bases outside the gene matches. The CDR3 spans 20 residues. For the CDR3, the DNA is TGTGCCAGTAGTGCCTACCCGGTCTCCGGGACAGGGGGGATGAACACTGAAGCTTTCTTT. It encodes CASSAYPVSGTGGMNTEAFF.

This chain joins TRBV19 and TRBJ1-1; D not resolved. This CDR3 region has 14 residues. V gave up 3 bases and J gave up 2 bases, with 10 bases separating them. Germline V gene lookup returns CDR1 LNHDA and CDR2 SQIVND (reference sequence). CDR3 protein: CASSIHGFNTEAFF. The DNA for the CDR3 is TGTGCCAGTAGTATTCATGGTTTTAACACTGAAGCTTTCTTT.